The 8 T cell receptor beta chains reported below all come from one sample, sequenced in a study of T cell responses to AZD1222 COVID-19 vaccine. Using immunoSEQ multiplex PCR, the repertoire was profiled, and TCRdb retains in-frame clones only, with some absent. Counted here are roughly 150,000 clones, about 91% occurring once; the ten biggest clones make up 1% to 1.4%. This material consisted of peripheral blood, taken 28 days after the second AZD1222 dose. The source is an adult who received the AZD1222 COVID-19 vaccine.

The table lists this clone with a count of one. The chain recombines TRBV30 with TRBJ2-7; D is unclear. Germline lookup yields CDR1 GTSNPN and CDR2 SVGIG (reference sequence). The V gene lost 2 bases and the J gene lost 5 bases, with 10 bases spanning the gap. This CDR3 spans 12 amino acids. CDR3 region: CAWSRSEDEQYF. In DNA form, the CDR3 reads TGTGCCTGGAGTCGTAGTGAAGACGAGCAGTACTTC.

The V call is TRBV6-5, the J call TRBJ1-1, with TRBD1 identical over 9 bases. The CDR3 is made up of 14 amino acids. Germline values: CDR1 MNHEY, CDR2 SVGAGI. The trim removed 6 bases at V and 0 bases at J, leaving 2 bases unmatched. The CDR3 coding sequence is TGTGCCAGCAGGGACAGGGGATTGAACACTGAAGCTTTCTTT. As protein: CASRDRGLNTEAFF.

This clone has just a few counts. The chain combines TRBV29-1 with TRBJ1-6, with D uncertain. V lost 4 bases and J lost 10, with 14 bases in between. Germline CDR1 is SQVTM and CDR2 is ANQGSEA. The CDR3 runs 13 residues. The CDR3: CSVGVAPDSPLHF. The CDR3 nucleotides are TGCAGCGTTGGGGTCGCCCCCGACTCACCCCTCCACTTT.

The chain links TRBV5-1 to TRBJ2-2; no clear D. This CDR3 is 16 amino acids long. CDR1 and CDR2 from the germline V gene are SGHRS and YFSETQ. V shed 2 bases and J shed 4 bases, with 15 bases lying between them. CDR3 region: CASSLSNPGSTGELFF. CDR3 nucleotide sequence: TGCGCCAGCAGCTTATCTAACCCCGGGTCCACCGGGGAGCTGTTTTTT. The variable domain in full, with the rest retrieved from reference TRBV5-1 and TRBJ2-2, is KAGVTQTPRYLIKTRGQQVTLSCSPISGHRSVSWYQQTPGQGLQFLFEYFSETQRNKGNFPGRFSGRQFSNSRSEMNVSTLELGDSALYLCASSLSNPGSTGELFFGEGSRLTVL.

CDR3 amino acids: CASSSIQAGTGVYGYTF. CDR3 nucleotide sequence: TGTGCCAGCAGCTCGATACAAGCCGGGACAGGGGTTTATGGCTACACCTTC. This rearrangement joins TRBV7-9 to TRBJ1-2, with 10 bases matching TRBD1. The J segment lost 5 bases and the V segment lost 4 bases, leaving 13 bases of the junction unmatched. CDR1 and CDR2 (germline): SEHNR, FQNEAQ (reference sequence). The CDR3 totals 17 residues. The variable domain in full, with the rest retrieved from reference TRBV7-9 and TRBJ1-2, is DTGVSQNPRHKITKRGQNVTFRCDPISEHNRLYWYRQTLGQGPEFLTYFQNEAQLEKSRLLSDRFSAERPKGSFSTLEIQRTEQGDSAMYLCASSSIQAGTGVYGYTFGSGTRLTVV.

This clone was observed a few times. The rearrangement uses TRBV10-3 and TRBJ1-5; 9 positions agree with TRBD1. This CDR3 contains 15 residues. With 5 bases clipped from V and 6 bases from J, the junction kept 8 bases outside the gene matches. Germline V gives CDR1 ENHRY, CDR2 SYGVKD. The CDR3 reads CAISSDRGVPQPQHF. For the CDR3, the DNA is TGTGCCATCAGTTCCGACAGGGGGGTCCCTCAGCCCCAGCATTTT.

This chain uses TRBV21-1 with TRBJ2-7; the table's TRBD2 call for D was not verified on the DNA. TRBV21-1 is tagged as a pseudogene. The CDR3 spans 13 residues. CDR3 DNA: TGTGCCAGCAGCAAAAATGTGACCCCCGAGGCGTACTTC. Its protein is CASSKNVTPEAYF.

The genes are TRBV6-1 and TRBJ2-2; 10 nucleotides line up with TRBD2. CDR3 length: 16 residues. CDR1 is MNHNS, CDR2 SASEGT, per germline. The junction had 6 bases not matched to a gene; V was cut back by 3 bases and J by 5 bases. CDR3 in amino acids: CASSDPGLAWTGELFF. The CDR3, as DNA: TGTGCCAGCAGTGATCCGGGACTAGCGTGGACCGGGGAGCTGTTTTTT.